Listed here is a single T cell receptor beta chain. What it recognizes is unknown. CDR1 is SEHNR and CDR2 is FQNEAQ in the germline V gene (reference sequence). This CDR3 comprises 12 residues. V gave up 1 base and J gave up 7 bases, with 8 bases separating them. The protocol was immunoSEQ multiplex PCR, while the TCRdb copy is restricted to in-frame clones and leaves out a portion. Among around 2,000 clones listed, roughly 82% were seen once. These data are taken from a study of high-grade serous ovarian cancer treatment subgroups. Study findings and constraints: Different patients shared almost no repertoire; same-patient tumors shared about 0.1 to 0.79.

Tumor tissue was taken before any definitive surgery or chemotherapy was given. This sequence originates from a human donor with high-grade serous ovarian cancer. Specimen: tumor tissue. V usage is TRBV7-9 and J usage is TRBJ2-7; D remains unclear. The CDR3 coding sequence is TGTGCCAGCAGCTTAGAGACAAATGAGCAGTACTTC. Translating gives CASSLETNEQYF.